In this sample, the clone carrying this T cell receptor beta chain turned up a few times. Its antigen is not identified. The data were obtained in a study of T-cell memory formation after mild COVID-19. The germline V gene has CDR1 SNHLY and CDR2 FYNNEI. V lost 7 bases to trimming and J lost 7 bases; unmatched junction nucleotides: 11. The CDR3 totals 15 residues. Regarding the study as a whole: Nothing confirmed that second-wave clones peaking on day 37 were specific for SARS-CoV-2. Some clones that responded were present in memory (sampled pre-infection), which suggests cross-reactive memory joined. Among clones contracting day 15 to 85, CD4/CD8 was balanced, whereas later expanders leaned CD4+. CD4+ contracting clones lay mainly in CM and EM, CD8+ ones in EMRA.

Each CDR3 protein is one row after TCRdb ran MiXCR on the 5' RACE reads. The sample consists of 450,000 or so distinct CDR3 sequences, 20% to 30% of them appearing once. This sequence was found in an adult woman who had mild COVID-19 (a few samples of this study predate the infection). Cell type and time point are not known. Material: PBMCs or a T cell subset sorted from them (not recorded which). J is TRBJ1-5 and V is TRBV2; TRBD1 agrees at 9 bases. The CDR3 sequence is CASIRDRDLMQPQHF. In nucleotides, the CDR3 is TGTGCCAGCATACGGGACAGGGACCTTATGCAGCCCCAGCATTTT.